A single sample is the source of the 15 T cell receptor beta chains below, sequenced in a study of response to subunit inactivated influenza vaccine. TCRdb reprocessed the RT-PCR reads via MiXCR and lists one record per CDR3 protein. Among around 600,000 distinct CDR3 sequences, roughly 10% were seen once, and the ten largest hold more than 9.5%. These sequences were also reported in another study, on T cells expressing NK-cell markers. That paper adds: Libraries used 5'RACE template switching adding universal primer site and UMIs.

The sequencing here drew on PBMCs from blood, taken on the day of vaccination. The receptor set was obtained from a man aged 50 to 60 who received an inactivated influenza vaccine.

This clonotype was recorded many times. The V and J genes are TRBV19 and TRBJ2-1; 9 bases agree with TRBD2. Germline loops: CDR1 LNHDA, CDR2 SQIVND (reference sequence). This CDR3 region has 16 residues. The junction had 9 bases not matched to a gene; V was cut back by 7 bases and J by 2 bases. The CDR3 reads CASIPSGETPYNEQFF. DNA for the CDR3: TGTGCCAGTATCCCTAGCGGGGAGACCCCCTACAATGAGCAGTTCTTC. Based on the CDR3 plus reference TRBV19 and TRBJ2-1, the full variable domain is DGGITQSPKYLFRKEGQNVTLSCEQNLNHDAMYWYRQDPGQGLRLIYYSQIVNDFQKGDIAEGYSVSREKKESFPLTVTSAQKNPTAFYLCASIPSGETPYNEQFFGPGTRLTVL.

Many counts were recorded for this clonotype. J is TRBJ2-1 and V is TRBV29-1; 10 bases map to TRBD1. Germline-derived CDR1 and CDR2 are SQVTM and ANQGSEA. CDR3 size: 13 residues. J was trimmed by 7 bases and V by 6 bases; bases with no gene match: 6. CDR3 amino acids: CSVGQGTWNEQFF. The CDR3 nucleotides read TGCAGCGTGGGACAGGGGACATGGAATGAGCAGTTCTTC.

This rearrangement joins TRBV29-1 to TRBJ2-7, with D tentatively TRBD1 (5 bases). Germline V gene lookup returns CDR1 SQVTM and CDR2 ANQGSEA. The germline V and J ends were trimmed by 6 bases and 3 bases, with 9 bases remaining between them. The CDR3 runs to 11 residues. The CDR3 region is CSVTTGYEQYF. CDR3 nucleotide sequence: TGCAGCGTAACCACAGGCTACGAGCAGTACTTC.

This clonotype was seen at least ten times. This chain connects TRBV28 to TRBJ2-7; D assignment may be TRBD1 or TRBD2 (5 bases each). Germline lookup yields CDR1 MDHEN and CDR2 SYDVKM. The CDR3 length is 12 residues. Deletions cut 5 bases from V and 7 bases from J, with 12 bases between. This chain's CDR3 is CASSPNWGEQYF. The CDR3 nucleotides read TGTGCCAGCAGTCCCAATTGGGGGGAGCAGTACTTC.

This clonotype was detected a few times. The rearrangement joins TRBV7-9 to TRBJ2-1; the match to TRBD2 covers 10 bases. This CDR3 is 15 amino acids long. V lost 5 bases, J lost 4 bases, and 5 bases stayed unmatched. Germline CDR1 is SEHNR and CDR2 is FQNEAQ (reference sequence). DNA for the CDR3: TGTGCCAGCAGCGCCGGGACTAGCGAATACAATGAGCAGTTCTTC. Translation: CASSAGTSEYNEQFF.

This clonotype was seen more than once but under ten times. The chain joins TRBV5-1 to TRBJ2-3; weak D call: TRBD1 (6 bases). The CDR3 consists of 13 residues. V lost 5 bases and J 3 bases, leaving 10 bases between the germline ends. The germline gives CDR1 SGHRS, CDR2 YFSETQ. In DNA form, the CDR3 reads TGCGCCAGCAGGCTAGGGGGAACAGATACGCAGTATTTT. As protein: CASRLGGTDTQYF.

Only a few counts were recorded for this clonotype. This chain connects TRBV19 to TRBJ2-1; D is possibly TRBD2 (5 bases). The V gene lost 1 base and the J gene lost 0 bases, with 13 bases spanning the gap. Germline values: CDR1 LNHDA, CDR2 SQIVND (reference sequence). The length of the CDR3 is 17 residues. The CDR3 bases are TGTGCCAGTAGTATAGTTCCTCTACGGGGCTCCTACAATGAGCAGTTCTTC. Encoded protein: CASSIVPLRGSYNEQFF.

In its sample, this clonotype was seen many times. The V and J genes are TRBV6-5 and TRBJ2-2; 8 bases fit TRBD2. This CDR3 spans 17 amino acids. V dropped 3 bases and J dropped 9; count of bases not matched to a gene: 15. The germline gives CDR1 MNHEY, CDR2 SVGAGI. Here the CDR3 reads CASSYRSGGLDGRELFF. The CDR3 DNA is TGTGCCAGCAGTTATCGGTCGGGGGGGCTCGATGGCAGGGAGCTGTTTTTT.

Only a few counts were recorded for this clonotype. At one of its ends the junction is not consistent with the germline gene, which may arise from a read error. The chain couples TRBV7-6 to TRBJ2-2, with TRBD1 matching 8 bases. The CDR3 sequence is 17 residues long. Germline V gene sequence: CDR1 SGHVS, CDR2 FNYEAQ. CDR3 sequence: CASSLVPRTGNAGELFF. For the CDR3, the DNA is TGTGCCAGCAGCTTAGTCCCCCGGACAGGGAACGCCGGGGAGCTGTTTTTT.

This clonotype was observed at least ten times. V gene TRBV3-1 combines with J gene TRBJ1-5; a possible D gene is TRBD1 (6 bases). V was clipped by 4 bases and J by 1 base, with 11 bases between them. This CDR3 has 15 residues. Germline V CDR1 and CDR2: LGHDT, YNNKEL (reference sequence). CDR3: CASSPTGASNQPQHF. CDR3 in DNA: TGTGCCAGCAGCCCCACGGGGGCGAGCAATCAGCCCCAGCATTTT. Complete variable domain (other parts from reference TRBV3-1 and TRBJ1-5): DTAVSQTPKYLVTQMGNDKSIKCEQNLGHDTMYWYKQDSKKFLKIMFSYNNKELIINETVPNRFSPKSPDKAHLNLHINSLELGDSAVYFCASSPTGASNQPQHFGDGTRLSIL.

A few counts support this clonotype. This chain joins TRBV29-1 and TRBJ2-1; no clear D. V was pared by 2 bases and J by 10 bases, with 3 bases between. Germline V gene sequence: CDR1 SQVTM, CDR2 ANQGSEA. The length of the CDR3 is 9 residues. The CDR3 sequence: CSVEYEQFF. The CDR3 bases are TGCAGCGTTGAATACGAGCAGTTCTTC.

The V gene is TRBV12-3 or TRBV12-4, the J gene TRBJ2-4, with 7 bases lining up with TRBD2. The length of the CDR3 is 13 residues. The junction had 7 bases not matched to a gene; V was cut back by 5 bases and J by 9 bases. CDR3 coding DNA: TGTGCCAGCAGTCCTACTAGGGAGGGCATTCAGTACTTC. Translation gives CASSPTREGIQYF.

The V and J genes are TRBV14 and TRBJ1-1; D gene unclear. The V gene's germline CDR1 is SGHDN and CDR2 FVKESK. CDR3 size: 13 residues. Trimming stripped 2 bases from V and 4 bases from J, with 8 bases between. The CDR3 sequence is CASSQFPSTEAFF. The CDR3 DNA is TGTGCCAGCAGCCAATTTCCCAGCACTGAAGCTTTCTTT.

The chain has TRBV20-1 and TRBJ2-1; D uncertain. The CDR3 spans 16 residues. Germline-derived CDR1 and CDR2 are DFQATT and SNEGSKA (reference sequence). V lost 1 base to trimming and J lost 7 bases, with 20 bases between them. CDR3: CSARGLAARDSNEQFF. The CDR3 DNA reads as TGCAGTGCTAGAGGGCTCGCAGCAAGAGATTCGAATGAGCAGTTCTTC.

This clonotype was counted many times. The V call is TRBV28, the J call TRBJ1-6, with 7 bases lining up with TRBD1. Germline assignment: CDR1 MDHEN and CDR2 SYDVKM. The CDR3 spans 13 residues. Trimming at V came to 7 bases and at J to 6 bases, leaving 3 bases not matched to a gene. The chain's CDR3 is CASKGAANSPLHF. For the CDR3, the DNA is TGTGCCAGCAAGGGGGCGGCTAATTCACCCCTCCACTTT.